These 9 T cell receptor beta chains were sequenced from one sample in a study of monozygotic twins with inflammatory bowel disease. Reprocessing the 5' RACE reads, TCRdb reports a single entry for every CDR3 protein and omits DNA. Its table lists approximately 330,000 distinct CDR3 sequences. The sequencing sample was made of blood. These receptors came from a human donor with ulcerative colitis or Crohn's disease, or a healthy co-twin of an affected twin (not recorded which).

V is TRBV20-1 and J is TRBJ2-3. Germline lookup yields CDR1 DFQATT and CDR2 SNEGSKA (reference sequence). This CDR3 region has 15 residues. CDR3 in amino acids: CSARGGRGSTDTQYF.

The chain's CDR3 is CATIQRVGNEQFF. The chain has TRBV28 and TRBJ2-1. This CDR3 contains 13 residues. Germline V gene data show CDR1 as MDHEN and CDR2 as SYDVKM.

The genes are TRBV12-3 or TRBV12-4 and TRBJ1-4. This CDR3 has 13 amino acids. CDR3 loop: CASRGWTNEKLFF.

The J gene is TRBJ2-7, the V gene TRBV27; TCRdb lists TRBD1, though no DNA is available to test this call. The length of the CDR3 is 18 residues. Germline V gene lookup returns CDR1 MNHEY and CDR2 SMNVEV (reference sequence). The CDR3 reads CASSSYLQSGTGGIKQYF.

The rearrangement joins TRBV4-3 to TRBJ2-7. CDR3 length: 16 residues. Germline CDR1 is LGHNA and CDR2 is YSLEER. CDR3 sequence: CASSRIISSRILEQYF.

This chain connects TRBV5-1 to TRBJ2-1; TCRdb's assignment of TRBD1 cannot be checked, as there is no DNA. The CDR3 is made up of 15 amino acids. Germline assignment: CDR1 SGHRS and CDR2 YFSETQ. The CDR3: CASSLGTGRRDEQFF.

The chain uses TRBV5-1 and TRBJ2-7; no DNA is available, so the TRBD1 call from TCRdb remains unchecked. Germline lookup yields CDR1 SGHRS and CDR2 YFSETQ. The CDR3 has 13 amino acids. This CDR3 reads CASSSSTGGEQYF.

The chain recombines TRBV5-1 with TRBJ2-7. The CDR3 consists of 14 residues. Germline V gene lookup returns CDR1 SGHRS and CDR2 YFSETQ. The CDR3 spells CASSVDNYSYEQYF.

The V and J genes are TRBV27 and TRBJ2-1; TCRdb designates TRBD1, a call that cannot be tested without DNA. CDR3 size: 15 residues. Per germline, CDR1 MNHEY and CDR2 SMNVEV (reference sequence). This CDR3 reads CASSLRQGESNEQFF.